The 15 T cell receptor beta chains listed next were all sequenced from one sample in a study of Ad26.COV2.S vaccination and SARS-CoV-2 variants. The sample's treatment: some 20 received Ad26.COV2.S at low or high dose, single or two shots; 5 received placebo; per-sample allocation not given. The samples date from day 63 after the first vaccine or placebo injection. TCRdb's table, derived via immunoSEQ multiplex PCR, lists solely in-frame clones and lacks some. The sample consists of roughly 380,000 clones, roughly 87% of them appearing once. The sample in question was peripheral blood, obtained in a trial of Ad26.COV2.S vaccine versus placebo. The receptors originated from a person aged 18-60 years who received the Ad26.COV2.S COVID-19 vaccine or a placebo.

This sequence joins TRBV3-1 (or the pseudogene TRBV3-2) and TRBJ2-7; a possible D gene is TRBD1 (5 bases). V lost 4 bases, J lost 5 bases, and 21 bases lay in between. The CDR3 totals 16 residues. Germline CDR1 reads LGHDT; CDR2 reads YNNKEL (reference sequence). The CDR3 sequence: CASSPLVRATGNEQYF. For the CDR3, the DNA is TGTGCCAGCAGCCCGTTGGTACGGGCAACAGGCAACGAGCAGTACTTC.

This sequence joins TRBV4-3 and TRBJ1-3; 10 positions match TRBD1. Germline V gives CDR1 LGHNA, CDR2 YSLEER. Trimming cost V 2 bases and J 0 bases; bases outside gene matches: 13. The CDR3 consists of 20 residues. The CDR3 DNA sequence: TGCGCCAGCAGCCAATTTCACCCGGGACAGGGGCAATCCTCTGGAAACACCATATATTTT. It specifies CASSQFHPGQGQSSGNTIYF.

The CDR3 loop is CASSVEGGMPGEQYF. The CDR3 coding sequence is TGTGCCAGCAGCGTAGAGGGGGGGATGCCGGGCGAGCAGTACTTC. The chain carries TRBV9 and TRBJ2-7, with D tentatively TRBD2 (7 bases). The CDR3 totals 15 residues. In germline, CDR1 is SGDLS, CDR2 YYNGEE. V was clipped by 0 bases and J by 6 bases, with 16 bases between them.

This chain links TRBV28 with TRBJ2-7; 8 positions agree with TRBD1. The CDR3 is made up of 11 amino acids. Unmatched junction bases numbered 3, after V lost 11 bases and J lost 3 bases. Germline V gives CDR1 MDHEN, CDR2 SYDVKM. The CDR3 bases are TGTGCCGGTGGACAGGGCTACGAGCAGTACTTC. Translated, it gives CAGGQGYEQYF.

The chain is built from TRBV7-8 and TRBJ2-5; D is perhaps TRBD1 or TRBD2 (5 bases each). Trimming removed 0 bases at V and 5 bases at J, with 10 bases between. Per the germline V gene, CDR1 is SGHVS and CDR2 is FQNEAQ. The CDR3 has 14 residues. In DNA form, the CDR3 reads TGTGCCAGCAGCTTAGCAGGGACCGGCGAGACCCAGTACTTC. It is translated as CASSLAGTGETQYF.

This clone appeared once. The V call is TRBV7-2, the J call TRBJ2-3, with 11 bases matching TRBD2. The CDR3 length is 14 residues. The germline CDR1 and CDR2 sequences are SGHTA and FQGNSA. J was trimmed by 6 bases and V by 5 bases; bases with no gene match: 4. CDR3 loop: CASSRASGGDTQYF. CDR3 DNA: TGTGCCAGCAGCCGCGCTAGCGGGGGGGATACGCAGTATTTT. Filled out from reference TRBV7-2 and TRBJ2-3, the complete variable domain reads GAGVSQSPSNKVTEKGKDVELRCDPISGHTALYWYRQSLGQGLEFLIYFQGNSAPDKSGLPSDRFSAERTGGSVSTLTIQRTQQEDSAVYLCASSRASGGDTQYFGPGTRLTVL.

This chain uses TRBV19 with TRBJ2-1; 7 positions match TRBD2. Germline values: CDR1 LNHDA, CDR2 SQIVND (reference sequence). V lost 8 bases and J lost 7; bases outside the gene matches: 8. This CDR3 is built from 13 residues. This chain's CDR3 is CASRLADSNEQFF. CDR3 DNA: TGTGCCAGTCGCCTAGCGGATTCTAATGAGCAGTTCTTC.

This clone was observed once. The V gene is TRBV27, the J gene TRBJ1-3; 7 bases are a match to TRBD1. The CDR3 is made up of 17 amino acids. Trimming removed 0 bases from V and 0 bases from J; junction bases left unmatched: 5. The germline V gene has CDR1 MNHEY and CDR2 SMNVEV (reference sequence). The CDR3 nucleotides read TGTGCCAGCAGTTTATCTCACGGGACAGTCTCTGGAAACACCATATATTTT. Its translation: CASSLSHGTVSGNTIYF.

The V call is TRBV4-2, the J call TRBJ1-2, with D uncertain. CDR3 size: 15 residues. Germline CDR1 and CDR2: LGHNA and YNFKEQ. With 0 bases removed from V and 3 bases from J, the gap between germline ends came to 11 bases. The CDR3 region is CASSQDTGRYYGYTF. Here the CDR3 DNA reads TGTGCCAGCAGCCAAGATACCGGCCGCTACTATGGCTACACCTTC.

The chain joins TRBV7-2 to TRBJ1-2; 8 nucleotides align to TRBD1. V lost 1 base and J lost 8; bases outside the gene matches: 9. The germline CDR1 and CDR2 sequences are SGHTA and FQGNSA. The CDR3 is made up of 15 amino acids. The CDR3 protein is CASSLVPRGREGYTF. CDR3 coding DNA: TGTGCCAGCAGCTTAGTCCCCAGGGGGCGAGAGGGCTACACCTTC.

This chain joins TRBV21-1 and TRBJ1-5. TRBV21-1 is shown as a pseudogene. The CDR3 runs to 11 residues. CDR3 in DNA: TGTGCCAGCCGAGACAATCAGCCCCAGCATTTT. Protein product: CASRDNQPQHF.

The V gene is TRBV19, the J gene TRBJ1-1; tentatively, D is TRBD1 (6 bases). CDR1 is LNHDA and CDR2 is SQIVND in the germline V gene (reference sequence). The CDR3 covers 14 residues. V was clipped by 6 bases and J by 1 base, with 12 bases between them. In DNA, the CDR3 is TGTGCCAGTAGCTCGGGACAAGGGAACACTGAAGCTTTCTTT. It encodes CASSSGQGNTEAFF. Together with reference TRBV19 and TRBJ1-1, the CDR3 gives the full variable domain: DGGITQSPKYLFRKEGQNVTLSCEQNLNHDAMYWYRQDPGQGLRLIYYSQIVNDFQKGDIAEGYSVSREKKESFPLTVTSAQKNPTAFYLCASSSGQGNTEAFFGQGTRLTVV.

This clone was observed once. The chain is built from TRBV9 and TRBJ2-3, with 7 bases identical to TRBD2. The germline V gene encodes CDR1 SGDLS and CDR2 YYNGEE. J lost 1 base, V lost 0 bases, and 17 bases had no gene match. This CDR3 contains 20 residues. The CDR3 coding sequence is TGTGCCAGCAGCGTAGGATTCCAGCGGGGTACTCACCCAGGCACAGATACGCAGTATTTT. As protein: CASSVGFQRGTHPGTDTQYF.

The CDR3 DNA is TGTGCCAGCAGTTTCGACAGAAAAGAGACCCAGTACTTC. It encodes CASSFDRKETQYF. The J gene is TRBJ2-5, the V gene TRBV12-3 or TRBV12-4; D possibly corresponds to TRBD1 (5 bases). The CDR3 sequence is 13 residues long. V shed 3 bases and J shed 3 bases, with 8 bases lying between them.

The CDR3 spells CASSFGNNYGYTF. The CDR3 nucleotides are TGTGCCAGCAGCTTTGGGAATAACTATGGCTACACCTTC. This chain links TRBV7-2 with TRBJ1-2; D not resolved. Trimming left V 3 bases short and J 1 base short, with 6 bases between. Germline-derived CDR1 and CDR2 are SGHTA and FQGNSA. The length of the CDR3 is 13 residues.